This TCR beta chain was captured by sequencing in a study of T-cell memory formation after mild COVID-19. With regard to this clonotype: Its antigen is not known.

5'RACE primed from the constant segment yielded TCR alpha and TCR beta cDNA libraries bearing sample barcodes and UMIs. TCRdb recomputed calls from the 5' RACE reads with MiXCR, one row per CDR3 protein. The table lists approximately 240,000 distinct CDR3 sequences, about 16% of them singletons, with 3.5% in the top ten. The CDR3 is 14 residues long. Germline values: CDR1 DFQATT, CDR2 SNEGSKA (reference sequence). V shed 1 base, J shed 9 bases, and the junction held 7 bases outside the gene matches. General study results and limits: From day 15 to 85, contracting clones were balanced between CD4 and CD8, whereas later expanders leaned toward CD4+. Pre-infection memory showed some responding clones, and this suggested that cross-reactive memory joined.

Sequences were obtained from PBMCs or a T cell subset sorted from them (not recorded which). The source is a man younger than 30 who had mild COVID-19 (a few samples of this study predate the infection). Cell type and time point are not known. The chain has TRBV20-1 and TRBJ2-1, with TRBD2 identical over 9 bases. In DNA, the CDR3 is TGCAGTGCTAGAGGACTAGCGGTAGTAGGTGAGCAGTTCTTC. The encoded protein is CSARGLAVVGEQFF.